One and the same sample provided the 18 T cell receptor beta chains below, sequenced in a study of OX40 agonist ivuxolimab in advanced cancers. The receptor library was made with the immunoSEQ multiplex PCR assay. Not all clones reach the TCRdb copy of this immuneACCESS table, which keeps in-frame sequences only. Checked studies attribute under half of the gap to unresolved V genes and leave the rest unexplained. The sample records fewer than 40,000 clones, around three quarters of which are singletons. The ten biggest clones cover about an eighth of the sample. The sequencing here drew on CD4+ or CD8+ T cells sorted from blood, taken in a trial of the OX40 agonist ivuxolimab. The receptors originated from an adult with an advanced solid tumor such as melanoma, head and neck, liver or kidney cancer.

This clone was seen only a few times. This rearrangement joins TRBV11-2 to TRBJ2-1, with 10 bases lining up with TRBD1. The CDR3 covers 17 residues. V lost 2 bases, J lost 7 bases, and 11 bases stayed unmatched. Germline CDR1 is SGHAT and CDR2 is FQNNGV. This CDR3 is CASSLSYGTGVWNEQFF. Here the CDR3 DNA reads TGTGCCAGCAGCTTATCCTATGGGACAGGGGTGTGGAATGAGCAGTTCTTC.

The V and J genes are TRBV25-1 and TRBJ1-2; no reliable D call. Deletions cut 2 bases from V and 0 bases from J, with 10 bases between. Germline V gene lookup returns CDR1 MGHDK and CDR2 SYGVNS. The CDR3 contains 15 residues. CDR3 residues: CASSEVGSTNYGYTF. CDR3 bases: TGTGCCAGCAGTGAAGTTGGCAGTACTAACTATGGCTACACCTTC.

V usage is TRBV18 and J usage is TRBJ1-4; 8 positions agree with TRBD1. This CDR3 comprises 14 residues. The V segment lost 3 bases and the J segment 4 bases; nucleotides outside the gene matches: 1. Germline V gives CDR1 KGHSH, CDR2 LQKENI. Here the CDR3 reads CASSPGQVNEKLFF. The CDR3 nucleotides are TGTGCCAGCTCACCGGGACAGGTTAATGAAAAACTGTTTTTT.

This clone appeared a single time. The chain links TRBV7-8 to TRBJ2-1, with 7 nucleotides matching TRBD2. This CDR3 contains 16 residues. V lost 1 base to trimming and J lost 1 base; unmatched junction nucleotides: 4. CDR1 is SGHVS, CDR2 FQNEAQ, per germline. The CDR3 loop is CASSLGAGVSYNEQFF. The CDR3 DNA follows: TGTGCCAGCAGCTTAGGGGCGGGAGTGTCCTACAATGAGCAGTTCTTC.

This clone was detected only once. The chain joins TRBV18 to TRBJ2-7; maybe TRBD1 (5 bases). The CDR3 covers 16 residues. In germline, CDR1 is KGHSH, CDR2 LQKENI. V was shortened by 3 bases and J by 0 bases, with 15 bases between the two germline ends. As DNA, the CDR3 is TGTGCCAGCTCACCGACGACCGACAGTTCCTCCTACGAGCAGTACTTC. Translated, it gives CASSPTTDSSSYEQYF.

The chain has TRBV19 and TRBJ1-2; unclear D gene. In germline, CDR1 is LNHDA, CDR2 SQIVND (reference sequence). The CDR3 spans 13 residues. V lost 3 bases to trimming and J lost 4 bases, with 9 bases between them. In DNA form, the CDR3 reads TGTGCCAGTAGTATCCAGGAAGGCTATGGCTACACCTTC. It translates to CASSIQEGYGYTF.

This chain uses TRBV28 with TRBJ1-6, with a weak D call TRBD1 (6 bases). Germline V lookup: CDR1 MDHEN, CDR2 SYDVKM. Deletions cut 8 bases from V and 6 bases from J, with 17 bases between. The CDR3 runs to 15 residues. The CDR3 spells CASGRGTGANSPLHF. In nucleotides, the CDR3 is TGTGCCAGCGGACGGGGGACGGGGGCTAATTCACCCCTCCACTTT.

The chain uses TRBV18 and TRBJ1-1; 9 bases line up with TRBD1. This CDR3 spans 15 amino acids. Germline V gene sequence: CDR1 KGHSH, CDR2 LQKENI. The J segment lost 5 bases and the V segment lost 5 bases, leaving 9 bases of the junction unmatched. The DNA for the CDR3 is TGTGCCAGCTCAGCCAACAGGGGGCGCATTACTGAAGCTTTCTTT. This translates into CASSANRGRITEAFF.

V gene TRBV6-6 combines with J gene TRBJ2-7, with D possibly TRBD1 on 5 matching bases. The CDR3 length is 13 residues. Germline CDR1 is MNHNY and CDR2 is SVGAGI (reference sequence). With 2 bases removed from V and 3 bases from J, the gap between germline ends came to 8 bases. CDR3 sequence reads: CASSYPQGYEQYF. The CDR3 DNA reads TGTGCCAGCAGTTACCCCCAGGGCTACGAGCAGTACTTC.

The chain combines TRBV5-5 with TRBJ2-7; 8 positions agree with TRBD1. Per germline, CDR1 SGHKS and CDR2 YYEKEE (reference sequence). Trimming removed 4 bases from V and 2 bases from J; junction bases left unmatched: 5. This CDR3 is 14 amino acids long. The CDR3 sequence: CASSQKGQAYEQYF. DNA for the CDR3: TGTGCCAGCAGCCAAAAGGGACAGGCCTACGAGCAGTACTTC.

V usage is TRBV5-4 and J usage is TRBJ2-1; maybe TRBD1 (6 bases). Germline values: CDR1 SGHNT, CDR2 YYREEE (reference sequence). V was cut by 0 bases and J by 9 bases, with 16 bases left in between. The CDR3 length is 15 residues. The CDR3 DNA sequence: TGTGCCAGCAGCTTGGGCCAGGGGTCGGGAAGTGAGCAGTTCTTC. This gives the protein CASSLGQGSGSEQFF.

This clone was seen just once. The genes are TRBV30 and TRBJ2-3; D is perhaps TRBD2 (5 bases). The V end lost 4 bases, the J end lost 3 bases, and 14 bases lay between the germline ends. CDR3 length: 14 amino acids. CDR1 is GTSNPN and CDR2 is SVGIG in the germline V gene (reference sequence). The CDR3 DNA sequence: TGTGCCTGGAAGAGGGTAGGAGCTACAGATACGCAGTATTTT. It yields the protein CAWKRVGATDTQYF. Variable domain in full (rest from reference TRBV30 and TRBJ2-3): SQTIHQWPATLVQPVGSPLSLECTVEGTSNPNLYWYRQAAGRGLQLLFYSVGIGQISSEVPQNLSASRPQDRQFILSSKKLLLSDSGFYLCAWKRVGATDTQYFGPGTRLTVL.

The chain recombines TRBV4-1 with TRBJ2-7, with 7 bases identical to TRBD1. The J segment lost 0 bases and the V segment lost 1 base, leaving 3 bases of the junction unmatched. The length of the CDR3 is 15 residues. Germline V gives CDR1 MGHRA, CDR2 YSYEKL. The CDR3 protein is CASSQAGTVSYEQYF. CDR3 bases: TGCGCCAGCAGCCAAGCCGGGACAGTCTCCTACGAGCAGTACTTC.

The V and J genes are TRBV28 and TRBJ1-1; 9 bases fit TRBD1. This CDR3 is built from 14 residues. Germline values: CDR1 MDHEN, CDR2 SYDVKM. Unmatched junction bases numbered 8, after V lost 8 bases and J lost 4 bases. CDR3 sequence (DNA): TGTGCCAGCGGGACAGGGCTTGAGAGCACTGAAGCTTTCTTT. This gives the protein CASGTGLESTEAFF.

The chain couples TRBV2 to TRBJ1-4; TRBD1 is a possible D gene (5 bases). CDR3 size: 13 residues. The ends were cut back, 7 bases at V and 5 bases at J, with 11 bases in the middle. Germline loops: CDR1 SNHLY, CDR2 FYNNEI. In nucleotides, the CDR3 is TGTGCCAGCAACGGTCAGGGAAATGAAAAACTGTTTTTT. It specifies CASNGQGNEKLFF.

This rearrangement joins TRBV18 to TRBJ2-7; 12 bases map to TRBD2. Germline V gene sequence: CDR1 KGHSH, CDR2 LQKENI. This CDR3 has 14 residues. J gave up 5 bases and V 6 bases, and 5 bases lay outside the gene matches. In DNA form, the CDR3 reads TGTGCCAGCTCGGCGACTAGCGGGGGAGACGAGCAGTACTTC. It encodes CASSATSGGDEQYF.

The chain joins TRBV4-1 to TRBJ1-2; D gene uncertain. V dropped 0 bases and J dropped 8 bases, with 13 bases sitting between them. The germline gives CDR1 MGHRA, CDR2 YSYEKL. The CDR3 contains 14 residues. CDR3 amino acids: CASSQDTALRGYTF. In DNA form, the CDR3 reads TGCGCCAGCAGCCAAGATACCGCCCTGAGGGGCTACACCTTC.

The CDR3 nucleotides are TGTGCCAGCAGTTTTACTGGGGGTAACTACGAGCAGTACTTC. Translated, it gives CASSFTGGNYEQYF. The rearrangement links TRBV6-5 to TRBJ2-7; D tentatively fits TRBD1 or TRBD2 (5 bases each). Trimming stripped 4 bases from V and 3 bases from J, with 13 bases between. The germline V gene has CDR1 MNHEY and CDR2 SVGAGI. The CDR3 has 14 residues.